The source of this T cell receptor (beta chain) is a study of beta chain features in type 1 diabetes. Study-level points and caveats: PCR might show a preference for shorter templates, equally across patients and controls. TCRB CDR3s were moderately but significantly shorter in Type 1 diabetes patients in all four CD4+ subsets.

The authors sorted CD4+ naive, central memory, regulatory and stem cell-like memory cells via CD45RO/CCR7/CD25/CD127/CD95/CD27. Germline values: CDR1 GTSNPN, CDR2 SVGIG (reference sequence). This CDR3 is built from 10 residues. Between the trimmed V and J ends, which lost 5 bases and 4 bases, there was a span of 3 bases. As every portion of the isolated RNA was reverse transcribed, the sequencing read expressed TCRB transcripts. There were several million reads on average in the naive, central memory and regulatory T cell samples. Clones were read by immunoSEQ multiplex PCR, and TCRdb kept only the in-frame ones, dropping some. This table holds some 190,000 clones, about 7.9% found once. The table lists this clone with a few counts. The antigen remains undetermined.

The receptor was derived from a man aged 18 to 35 with type 1 diabetes. Sequences were obtained from central memory CD4+ T cells from blood. The V gene is TRBV30, the J gene TRBJ1-3, with D hard to call. The CDR3 DNA sequence: TGTGCCTGGGGCGGAAACACCATATATTTT. Its translation: CAWGGNTIYF.